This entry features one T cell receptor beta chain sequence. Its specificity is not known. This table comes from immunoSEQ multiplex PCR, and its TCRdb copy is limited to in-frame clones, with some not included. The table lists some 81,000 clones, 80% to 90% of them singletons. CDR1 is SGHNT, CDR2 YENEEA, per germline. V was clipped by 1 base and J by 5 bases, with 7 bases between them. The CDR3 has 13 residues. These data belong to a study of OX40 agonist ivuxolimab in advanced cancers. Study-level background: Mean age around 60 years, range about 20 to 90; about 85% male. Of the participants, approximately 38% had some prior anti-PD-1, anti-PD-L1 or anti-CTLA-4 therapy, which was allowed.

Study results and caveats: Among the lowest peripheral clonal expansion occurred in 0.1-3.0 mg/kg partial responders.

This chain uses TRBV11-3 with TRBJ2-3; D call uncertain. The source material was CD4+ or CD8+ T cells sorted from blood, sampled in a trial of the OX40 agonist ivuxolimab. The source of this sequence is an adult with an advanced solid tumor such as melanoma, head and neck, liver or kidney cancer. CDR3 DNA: TGTGCCAGCAGCTTAGCCGGTGTAGATACGCAGTATTTT. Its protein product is CASSLAGVDTQYF.